This T cell receptor (beta chain) was identified during a study of cytomegalovirus exposure and HLA in healthy donors. Whole-study findings and limits: It is likely that the observed cluster of highly shared sequence variants was a sequencing artifact. Common viral pathogens were later found to be apparently linked to several of the most significant clusters.

The study sampled nominally healthy donors, though unrecorded immune exposures were likely. The study ran its PCR with 60 Vbeta and 13 Jbeta primers. Repertoires were generated with immunoSEQ multiplex PCR, while TCRdb's copy carries only in-frame clones and drops some. The sample holds fewer than 200,000 clones, 75% seen once. The CDR3 contains 14 residues. The germline V gene encodes CDR1 SNHLY and CDR2 FYNNEI. Unmatched junction bases numbered 10, after V lost 8 bases and J lost 4 bases. A note on this clone: The antigen is undetermined.

The chain recombines TRBV2 with TRBJ1-2, with 7 nucleotides matching TRBD1. This receptor was identified in a female donor in good health and CMV-seronegative. The sequenced sample was PBMCs. In DNA, the CDR3 is TGTGCCAGCTCATGGACAGGATATCCCTATGGCTACACCTTC. This sequence encodes CASSWTGYPYGYTF.